This TCR beta chain was captured by sequencing in a study of patients and donors after allogeneic stem cell transplantation. TCRdb re-derived calls from the RT-PCR reads in MiXCR, one entry per CDR3 protein. The sample carries more than 20,000 distinct CDR3 sequences, approximately 43% recorded once. There are a few counts of this clonotype. The CDR3 is 12 amino acids. V gave up 9 bases and J gave up 13 bases, with 22 bases separating them. This receptor was obtained from a human donor who was either an allogeneic HSCT recipient or a stem cell or donor lymphocyte infusion donor (not recorded which). It is not recorded whose cells these are; they may come from a transplant donor. The rearrangement links TRBV12-3 or TRBV12-4 to TRBJ2-7; D is perhaps TRBD2 (5 bases). The sample consisted of blood, either unsorted or a sorted T cell fraction (not recorded which). This CDR3 is CASTAPGGRPYF. The DNA of the CDR3 is TGTGCCAGTACTGCTCCCGGAGGACGGCCTTACTTC.